Following are 28 T cell receptor beta chains from one sample sequenced in a study of T cell responses to AZD1222 COVID-19 vaccine. Clones were sequenced by immunoSEQ multiplex PCR, and TCRdb holds only the in-frame ones, with some missing. This table holds 75,000 to 90,000 clones, more than 75% found once. The sequences come from peripheral blood, collected on day 0 of AZD1222 vaccination. The source is an adult in good health.

This chain's CDR3 is CASSLRRDTEAFF. In DNA, the CDR3 is TGTGCCAGCAGCCTCCGGCGGGACACTGAAGCTTTCTTT. V usage is TRBV5-4 and J usage is TRBJ1-1; no clear D. Germline lookup yields CDR1 SGHNT and CDR2 YYREEE (reference sequence). V was shortened by 4 bases and J by 3 bases, with 10 bases between the two germline ends. The CDR3 sequence is 13 residues long.

This clone is a singleton in its sample. The J gene is TRBJ2-5, the V gene TRBV4-1, with 7 bases fitting TRBD2. This CDR3 has 15 amino acids. V gave up 0 bases and J gave up 3 bases; unmatched junction bases: 4. Germline assignment: CDR1 MGHRA and CDR2 YSYEKL. This CDR3 reads CASSQERGREETQYF. The CDR3 DNA reads TGCGCCAGCAGCCAAGAACGAGGGAGGGAAGAGACCCAGTACTTC.

The V call is TRBV5-6, the J call TRBJ2-1; D may be TRBD1 or TRBD2 (5 bases each). The V gene lost 2 bases and the J gene lost 8 bases, with 11 bases spanning the gap. Germline V gene lookup returns CDR1 SGHDT and CDR2 YYEEEE. The CDR3 totals 13 residues. CDR3 DNA: TGTGCCAGCAGCTTTGGGACCCGATATGAGCAGTTCTTC. Amino acid sequence: CASSFGTRYEQFF.

This chain uses TRBV24-1 with TRBJ1-5; 8 nucleotides align to TRBD1. The CDR3 length is 18 residues. J lost 3 bases, V lost 0 bases, and 9 bases had no gene match. Germline lookup yields CDR1 KGHDR and CDR2 SFDVKD. Here the CDR3 reads CATSDLQGQVTVNQPQHF. In nucleotides, the CDR3 is TGTGCCACCAGTGATTTGCAGGGACAGGTTACGGTCAATCAGCCCCAGCATTTT.

This clone was picked up a small number of times. The rearrangement joins TRBV7-8 to TRBJ2-5; 14 nucleotides line up with TRBD2. V shed 5 bases, J shed 4 bases, and the junction held 9 bases outside the gene matches. CDR1 and CDR2 (germline): SGHVS, FQNEAQ. The length of the CDR3 is 17 residues. For the CDR3, the DNA is TGTGCCAGCAGCACCCGACTAGCGGGAGGGCCTGCAGAGACCCAGTACTTC. Translated: CASSTRLAGGPAETQYF.

A note on this clone: The sample holds other DNA sequences that translate to the same CDR3. The chain recombines TRBV5-1 with TRBJ2-7; 11 positions agree with TRBD2. Germline CDR1 SGHRS, CDR2 YFSETQ. This CDR3 has 15 amino acids. V was clipped by 1 base and J by 2 bases; unmatched bases: 2. CDR3 sequence (DNA): TGCGCCAGCAGCTTGCGGACTAGCGGGCCCTACGAGCAGTACTTC. Its protein product is CASSLRTSGPYEQYF.

The chain combines TRBV30 with TRBJ2-6, with D tentatively TRBD1 or TRBD2 (5 bases each). Germline V lookup: CDR1 GTSNPN, CDR2 SVGIG (reference sequence). The CDR3 totals 16 residues. V was cut by 3 bases and J by 0 bases, with 12 bases left in between. CDR3 bases: TGTGCCTGGAGCCCCGGGGCGCCCTCTGGGGCCAACGTCCTGACTTTC. Translating gives CAWSPGAPSGANVLTF.

Points on this clone: Relative to the germline gene, one junction end is altered; a read error may explain this. This chain links TRBV28 with TRBJ1-1; a possible D gene is TRBD1 (5 bases). Germline-derived CDR1 and CDR2 are MDHEN and SYDVKM. There are 14 residues in the CDR3. The CDR3 bases are TGTGCCAGCAGTTTGGTACGGGGGAACGCTGAAGCTTTCTTT. Translation gives CASSLVRGNAEAFF. Full variable domain (rest looked up from reference TRBV28 and TRBJ1-1): DVKVTQSSRYLVKRTGEKVFLECVQDMDHENMFWYRQDPGLGLRLIYFSYDVKMKEKGDIPEGYSVSREKKERFSLILESASTNQTSMYLCASSLVRGNAEAFFGQGTRLTVV.

The gene calls are TRBV4-3 and TRBJ2-2; D unresolved. The CDR3 spans 16 residues. Germline V gene sequence: CDR1 LGHNA, CDR2 YSLEER. Trimming removed 1 base from V and 4 bases from J, with 13 bases in between. The CDR3 loop is CASSQGPQLGTGELFF. DNA for the CDR3: TGCGCCAGCAGCCAAGGACCTCAGTTAGGCACCGGGGAGCTGTTTTTT.

The rearrangement uses TRBV15 and TRBJ1-1; D might be TRBD1 (5 bases). This CDR3 comprises 14 residues. V gave up 5 bases and J gave up 1 base, with 11 bases separating them. Germline CDR1 is LNHNV and CDR2 is YYDKDF (reference sequence). This chain's CDR3 is CATSSRGGNTEAFF. CDR3 DNA sequence: TGTGCCACCAGCTCGCGTGGGGGGAACACTGAAGCTTTCTTT. Supplemented by reference TRBV15 and TRBJ1-1, the full variable domain reads DAMVIQNPRYQVTQFGKPVTLSCSQTLNHNVMYWYQQKSSQAPKLLFHYYDKDFNNEADTPDNFQSRRPNTSFCFLDIRSPGLGDTAMYLCATSSRGGNTEAFFGQGTRLTVV.

The chain combines TRBV30 with TRBJ1-2; D unresolved. V lost 6 bases and J 8 bases, leaving 16 bases between the germline ends. Germline CDR1 reads GTSNPN; CDR2 reads SVGIG (reference sequence). The CDR3 covers 12 residues. The CDR3 nucleotides are TGTGCCTGCATCTACGCGGGAAAAGGCTACACCTTC. Its translation is CACIYAGKGYTF.

This rearrangement joins TRBV19 to TRBJ2-2, with a weak D call TRBD1 (5 bases). CDR3 size: 13 residues. CDR1 and CDR2 from the germline V gene are LNHDA and SQIVND (reference sequence). V lost 8 bases and J lost 1, with 8 bases in between. Here the CDR3 reads CASRDRNTGELFF. CDR3 nucleotide sequence: TGTGCCAGTCGTGACAGGAACACCGGGGAGCTGTTTTTT.

The chain employs TRBV7-2 and TRBJ1-3; TRBD1 matches 9 bases. CDR3 size: 15 residues. Germline values: CDR1 SGHTA, CDR2 FQGNSA. J gave up 8 bases and V 5 bases, and 10 bases lay outside the gene matches. The CDR3 protein is CASSADRGEGYTIYF. CDR3 DNA: TGTGCCAGCAGCGCGGACAGGGGCGAGGGGTACACCATATATTTT.

This clone was detected only once. The chain employs TRBV11-2 and TRBJ1-2; perhaps TRBD1 as D (6 bases). CDR3 length: 13 amino acids. Deletions cut 2 bases from V and 4 bases from J, with 8 bases between. In germline, CDR1 is SGHAT, CDR2 FQNNGV. This CDR3 reads CASSLSQGYGYTF. The CDR3 DNA reads as TGTGCCAGCAGCTTATCACAGGGCTATGGCTACACCTTC.

This chain connects TRBV29-1 to TRBJ2-7, with D unclear. Germline V gene data show CDR1 as SQVTM and CDR2 as ANQGSEA. V lost 7 bases, J lost 2 bases, and 12 bases lay in between. CDR3 length equals 12 residues. The CDR3 sequence: CSALGGTYEQYF. In DNA form, the CDR3 reads TGCAGCGCCCTAGGCGGTACCTACGAGCAGTACTTC.

This chain links TRBV29-1 with TRBJ2-1; TRBD2 aligns across 7 bases. The V gene end was trimmed by 3 bases and the J gene end by 11 bases; junction bases not matched to a gene: 7. Germline-derived CDR1 and CDR2 are SQVTM and ANQGSEA. The CDR3 spans 12 residues. In DNA, the CDR3 is TGCAGCGTTGACCCATCTAGCGGAAAGCAGTTCTTC. Translated, it gives CSVDPSSGKQFF.

The chain joins TRBV4-1 to TRBJ1-1; TRBD1 matches at 7 bases. CDR3 length: 15 residues. Germline V CDR1 and CDR2: MGHRA, YSYEKL. V dropped 2 bases and J dropped 6; count of bases not matched to a gene: 9. CDR3 coding DNA: TGCGCCAGCAGCCAAATAGACAGGGAAACCCCTGAAGCTTTCTTT. Amino acid sequence: CASSQIDRETPEAFF.

This clone was seen a single time. The chain has TRBV12-5 and TRBJ1-1; no definite D call. Germline CDR1 reads LGHNT; CDR2 reads FRNRAP. Trimming took off 0 bases at V and 8 bases at J, with 13 bases between the two ends. The CDR3 spans 14 residues. This CDR3 is CASGLVPDKNEAFF. The CDR3 DNA reads TGTGCTAGTGGTTTGGTACCAGACAAAAACGAAGCTTTCTTT.

The chain links TRBV27 to TRBJ1-6, with D tentatively TRBD1 (5 bases). This CDR3 contains 14 residues. V lost 3 bases and J 3 bases, leaving 6 bases between the germline ends. CDR1 is MNHEY, CDR2 SMNVEV, per germline (reference sequence). The CDR3 region is CASSLQGYNSPLHF. In DNA form, the CDR3 reads TGTGCCAGCAGTTTGCAGGGCTATAATTCACCCCTCCACTTT.

The chain is built from TRBV18 and TRBJ2-1, with D perhaps matching TRBD1 (7 bases). V dropped 0 bases and J dropped 6 bases, with 15 bases sitting between them. The CDR3 is 16 amino acids. CDR1 and CDR2 from the germline V gene are KGHSH and LQKENI. CDR3 amino acids: CASSPPGGGRGNEQFF. In nucleotides, the CDR3 is TGTGCCAGCTCACCACCAGGAGGGGGCAGGGGCAATGAGCAGTTCTTC.

This rearrangement joins TRBV6-2 or TRBV6-3 to TRBJ2-1, with a tentative D call TRBD1 (5 bases). V was shortened by 0 bases and J by 12 bases, with 24 bases between the two germline ends. CDR1 MNHEY and CDR2 SVGEGT come from the germline V gene. The length of the CDR3 is 17 residues. The CDR3 bases are TGTGCCAGCAGTTACTCCCCCAGATACGGACATGACAAAGGGCAGTTCTTC. Its translation: CASSYSPRYGHDKGQFF.

The chain combines TRBV6-1 with TRBJ2-7; 8 nucleotides align to TRBD1. This CDR3 has 15 amino acids. The V gene end was trimmed by 1 base and the J gene end by 4 bases; junction bases not matched to a gene: 6. In germline, CDR1 is MNHNS, CDR2 SASEGT. The CDR3 is CASSEEAGGWYEQYF. In nucleotides, the CDR3 is TGTGCCAGCAGTGAAGAGGCAGGGGGCTGGTACGAGCAGTACTTC.

V usage is TRBV15 and J usage is TRBJ2-7; D might be TRBD2 (6 bases). In germline, CDR1 is LNHNV, CDR2 YYDKDF (reference sequence). The CDR3 runs to 14 residues. Between the trimmed V and J ends, which lost 2 bases and 0 bases, there was a span of 8 bases. CDR3 nucleotides: TGTGCCACCAGCAGACAGGGAGGCTCCTACGAGCAGTACTTC. It translates to CATSRQGGSYEQYF. The full variable domain, in which reference TRBV15 and TRBJ2-7 provide the parts outside the CDR3, is DAMVIQNPRYQVTQFGKPVTLSCSQTLNHNVMYWYQQKSSQAPKLLFHYYDKDFNNEADTPDNFQSRRPNTSFCFLDIRSPGLGDTAMYLCATSRQGGSYEQYFGPGTRLTVT.

This clone is classed as medium-sized. For the CDR3, the DNA is TGCGCCAGCAGGAGAGAGACTGAAGCTTTCTTT. Protein: CASRRETEAFF. The chain has TRBV10-2 and TRBJ1-1; no definite D call. CDR1 is WSHSY, CDR2 SAAADI, per germline. The CDR3 length is 11 residues. V was shortened by 6 bases and J by 5 bases, with 7 bases between the two germline ends.

This chain links TRBV6-2 or TRBV6-3 with TRBJ2-5, with D perhaps matching TRBD2 (5 bases). The CDR3 runs 13 residues. V lost 4 bases to trimming and J lost 4 bases, with 10 bases between them. Germline-derived CDR1 and CDR2 are MNHEY and SVGEGT. The DNA for the CDR3 is TGTGCCAGCAGTTTCCTAGAGGGAGAGACCCAGTACTTC. Protein product: CASSFLEGETQYF.

This CDR3 is CASSFRGGTGETQYF. As DNA, the CDR3 is TGTGCCAGCAGCTTTAGAGGCGGGACAGGAGAGACCCAGTACTTC. The rearrangement uses TRBV7-2 and TRBJ2-5; 8 bases map to TRBD1. V dropped 3 bases and J dropped 4; count of bases not matched to a gene: 7. This CDR3 spans 15 amino acids. Looked up from germline, CDR1 is SGHTA and CDR2 is FQGNSA.

This clone was found a few times. The chain carries TRBV6-1 and TRBJ2-1; D gene ambiguous. V gave up 3 bases and J gave up 4 bases, with 13 bases separating them. This CDR3 contains 15 residues. Looked up from germline, CDR1 is MNHNS and CDR2 is SASEGT. Here the CDR3 reads CASSDETETYNEQFF. As DNA, the CDR3 is TGTGCCAGCAGTGATGAAACAGAGACGTACAATGAGCAGTTCTTC.

This clone has just a few counts. The J gene is TRBJ2-7, the V gene TRBV5-1, with 9 bases fitting TRBD1. Germline V gives CDR1 SGHRS, CDR2 YFSETQ. The CDR3 contains 13 residues. The ends lost 5 bases at V and 5 bases at J; junction bases unmatched: 5. For the CDR3, the DNA is TGCGCCAGCAGACAGGGGGCGGCCAACGAGCAGTACTTC. It is translated as CASRQGAANEQYF.